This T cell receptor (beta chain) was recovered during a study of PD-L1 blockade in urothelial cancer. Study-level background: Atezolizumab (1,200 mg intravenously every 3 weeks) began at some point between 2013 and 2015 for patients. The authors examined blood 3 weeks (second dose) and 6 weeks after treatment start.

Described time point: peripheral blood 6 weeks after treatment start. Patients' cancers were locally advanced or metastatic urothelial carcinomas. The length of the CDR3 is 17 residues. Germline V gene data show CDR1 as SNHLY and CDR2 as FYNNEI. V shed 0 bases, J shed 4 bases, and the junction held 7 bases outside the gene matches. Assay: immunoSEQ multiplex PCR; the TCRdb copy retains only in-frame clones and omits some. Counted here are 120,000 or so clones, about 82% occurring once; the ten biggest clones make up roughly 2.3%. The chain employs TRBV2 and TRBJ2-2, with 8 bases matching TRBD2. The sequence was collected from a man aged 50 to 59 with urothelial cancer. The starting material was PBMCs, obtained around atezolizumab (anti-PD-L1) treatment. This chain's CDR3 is CASSEALPAGATGELFF. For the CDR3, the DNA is TGTGCCAGCAGTGAAGCGCTTCCAGCGGGAGCCACCGGGGAGCTGTTTTTT.